Listed here are 19 T cell receptor beta chains from one sample, sequenced in a study of CD8 T cells in Susac syndrome. Random hexamers served to reverse transcribe roughly 0.5 to 1 ug RNA. A single record per CDR3 protein comes from TCRdb applying MiXCR to the immunoSEQ multiplex PCR reads. The top ten hold roughly 0.14% of the sample, which has more than 200,000 distinct CDR3 sequences, 94% seen once. Sequencing was carried out using CD4+ T cells from PBMCs. The origin of the receptors is a human donor with Susac syndrome.

To note about this clonotype: The junction departs from the called germline gene at one end, perhaps through a read error. In DNA, the CDR3 is TGTGCCAGCAGCGAAGACAGGGCTTATAGCAATCAGCCCCAGCATTTT. The encoded protein is CASSEDRAYSNQPQHF. The chain carries TRBV4-2 and TRBJ1-5; 7 bases are a match to TRBD1. Germline V gene sequence: CDR1 LGHNA, CDR2 YNFKEQ. The CDR3 covers 16 residues.

The genes are TRBV29-1 and TRBJ1-2; 9 positions agree with TRBD1. This CDR3 contains 13 residues. Germline CDR1 SQVTM, CDR2 ANQGSEA. Trimming cost V 7 bases and J 7 bases; bases outside gene matches: 10. The CDR3 DNA reads as TGCAGCGCCGGCGGGACAGGGACCCTTGGCTACACCTTC. Translating it yields CSAGGTGTLGYTF.

This clonotype came up once. The chain carries TRBV19 and TRBJ2-4; D is unclear. The V and J ends lost 7 bases and 2 bases respectively, with 6 bases between them. This CDR3 contains 12 residues. Looked up from germline, CDR1 is LNHDA and CDR2 is SQIVND (reference sequence). CDR3 DNA: TGTGCCAGTATCGGATCCAAAAACATTCAGTACTTC. Protein sequence: CASIGSKNIQYF.

The rearrangement joins TRBV20-1 to TRBJ1-3, with TRBD1 as a possible D gene (5 bases). The CDR3 is made up of 15 amino acids. Germline CDR1 DFQATT, CDR2 SNEGSKA (reference sequence). The CDR3 reads CEGRGGGESGNTIYF. For the CDR3, the DNA is TGCGAAGGCCGGGGCGGGGGGGAGTCTGGAAACACCATATATTTT.

Comment on this clonotype: At one end, the junction sequence differs from germline, possibly due to a read error. The CDR3 region is CASSQDYGIAF. For the CDR3, the DNA is TGTGCCAGCAGCCAAGACTACGGGATCGCCTTC. This rearrangement joins TRBV3-1 to TRBJ1-2, with D unresolved. This CDR3 is built from 11 residues. Germline CDR1 LGHDT, CDR2 YNNKEL (reference sequence).

V usage is TRBV5-1 and J usage is TRBJ2-2; D is undetermined. The CDR3 is made up of 15 amino acids. V lost 4 bases and J lost 1, with 11 bases in between. CDR1 is SGHRS and CDR2 is YFSETQ in the germline V gene. CDR3 DNA: TGCGCCAGCAGCCCGCACACGGAGAACACCGGGGAGCTGTTTTTT. Translation: CASSPHTENTGELFF.

This chain links TRBV30 with TRBJ2-7; D uncertain. Looked up from germline, CDR1 is GTSNPN and CDR2 is SVGIG (reference sequence). V shed 3 bases and J shed 0 bases, with 6 bases lying between them. The CDR3 consists of 12 residues. The CDR3 sequence is CAWRDRSYEQYF. The CDR3 bases are TGTGCCTGGAGGGACCGCTCCTACGAGCAGTACTTC.

This clonotype was seen a single time. The chain carries TRBV18 and TRBJ1-1; D call uncertain. The CDR3 consists of 15 residues. With 2 bases removed from V and 2 bases from J, the gap between germline ends came to 12 bases. From germline, CDR1 is KGHSH and CDR2 LQKENI. CDR3 bases: TGTGCCAGCTCACCAGTGAGCATCCTTAACACTGAAGCTTTCTTT. This encodes CASSPVSILNTEAFF. Complete variable domain (other parts from reference TRBV18 and TRBJ1-1): NAGVMQNPRHLVRRRGQEARLRCSPMKGHSHVYWYRQLPEEGLKFMVYLQKENIIDESGMPKERFSAEFPKEGPSILRIQQVVRGDSAAYFCASSPVSILNTEAFFGQGTRLTVV.

The chain employs TRBV28 and TRBJ1-2; D is ambiguous. The CDR3 spans 13 residues. CDR1 is MDHEN, CDR2 SYDVKM, per germline. V lost 4 bases and J 4 bases, leaving 10 bases between the germline ends. CDR3 protein: CASSSGRSYGYTF. CDR3 DNA: TGTGCCAGCAGTTCAGGACGGAGCTATGGCTACACCTTC.

The CDR3 DNA reads TGTGCCAGCAGTTTCGACGGGGAGGGCAATCAGCCCCAGCATTTT. Its translation is CASSFDGEGNQPQHF. The chain recombines TRBV12-3 or TRBV12-4 with TRBJ1-5; D unresolved. The length of the CDR3 is 15 residues. The V end lost 3 bases, the J end lost 2 bases, and 11 bases lay between the germline ends.

In this sample, this clonotype turned up once. The V gene is TRBV19, the J gene TRBJ2-7; TRBD1 is a possible D gene (6 bases). The CDR3 is made up of 12 amino acids. The V gene lost 5 bases and the J gene lost 5 bases, with 10 bases spanning the gap. In germline, CDR1 is LNHDA, CDR2 SQIVND (reference sequence). The CDR3 here is CASSHRDHEQYF. CDR3 DNA sequence: TGTGCCAGTAGTCACAGGGACCACGAGCAGTACTTC. Combining the CDR3 with reference TRBV19 and TRBJ2-7 gives the whole variable domain DGGITQSPKYLFRKEGQNVTLSCEQNLNHDAMYWYRQDPGQGLRLIYYSQIVNDFQKGDIAEGYSVSREKKESFPLTVTSAQKNPTAFYLCASSHRDHEQYFGPGTRLTVT.

The gene calls are TRBV24-1 and TRBJ2-7; possible D gene TRBD1, 5 bases. CDR1 and CDR2 from the germline V gene are KGHDR and SFDVKD. V dropped 6 bases and J dropped 0 bases, with 11 bases sitting between them. The CDR3 length is 14 residues. CDR3 in amino acids: CATSPRADSYEQYF. CDR3 nucleotides: TGTGCCACCAGTCCCAGGGCAGACTCCTACGAGCAGTACTTC.

The chain links TRBV2 to TRBJ1-2; maybe TRBD1 (6 bases). The ends were cut back, 4 bases at V and 7 bases at J, with 16 bases in the middle. Per germline, CDR1 SNHLY and CDR2 FYNNEI. CDR3 length equals 14 residues. The CDR3 loop reads CASSAGAVGGGYTF. CDR3 sequence (DNA): TGTGCCAGCAGTGCGGGGGCGGTCGGGGGTGGCTACACCTTC.

This clonotype was detected once. The V and J genes are TRBV30 and TRBJ2-5, with TRBD2 identical over 8 bases. Per germline, CDR1 GTSNPN and CDR2 SVGIG (reference sequence). The V gene end was trimmed by 0 bases and the J gene end by 3 bases; junction bases not matched to a gene: 3. The CDR3 extends over 14 amino acids. The CDR3 region has the DNA TGTGCCTGGAGTGTACGCGGGGGGAAAGAGACCCAGTACTTC. This encodes CAWSVRGGKETQYF.

This chain joins TRBV6-5 and TRBJ1-2; D ambiguous. This CDR3 spans 15 amino acids. V lost 0 bases, J lost 2 bases, and 10 bases lay in between. CDR1 and CDR2 (germline): MNHEY, SVGAGI. The CDR3: CASSYSGRINYGYTF. DNA for the CDR3: TGTGCCAGCAGTTACTCAGGGAGGATAAACTATGGCTACACCTTC.

V is TRBV20-1 and J is TRBJ1-2; 8 nucleotides line up with TRBD1. The CDR3 has 12 amino acids. V dropped 6 bases and J dropped 4; count of bases not matched to a gene: 4. Germline lookup yields CDR1 DFQATT and CDR2 SNEGSKA (reference sequence). The CDR3 spells CSASQGVYGYTF. The CDR3 DNA is TGCAGTGCCTCACAGGGGGTCTATGGCTACACCTTC.

The V call is TRBV27, the J call TRBJ2-7; 8 nucleotides line up with TRBD1. From germline, CDR1 is MNHEY and CDR2 SMNVEV (reference sequence). Losses at the gene ends were 6 bases for V and 4 bases for J; bases not matched to a gene: 5. CDR3 length equals 13 residues. CDR3 loop: CASRATGVYEQYF. CDR3 coding DNA: TGTGCCAGCAGGGCGACAGGGGTATACGAGCAGTACTTC.

This clonotype was seen a handful of times. This chain uses TRBV20-1 with TRBJ1-6; 7 nucleotides agree with TRBD1. Germline CDR1 DFQATT, CDR2 SNEGSKA (reference sequence). Losses at the gene ends were 3 bases for V and 5 bases for J; bases not matched to a gene: 1. The CDR3 contains 13 residues. Written as DNA, the CDR3 is TGCAGTGCTAGGGGGACAGATAATTCACCCCTCCACTTT. This translates into CSARGTDNSPLHF.

V gene TRBV6-6 combines with J gene TRBJ2-6; D remains unclear. This CDR3 spans 15 amino acids. Trimming removed 2 bases at V and 4 bases at J, with 9 bases between. The V gene's germline CDR1 is MNHNY and CDR2 SVGAGI (reference sequence). This CDR3 reads CASSYGAGGANVLTF. In DNA form, the CDR3 reads TGTGCCAGCAGTTACGGCGCTGGGGGGGCCAACGTCCTGACTTTC.